The 24 T cell receptor beta chains listed next were all sequenced from one sample in a study of T-cell memory formation after mild COVID-19. TCRdb reprocessed the 5' RACE reads via MiXCR and lists one record per CDR3 protein. Altogether approximately 400,000 distinct CDR3 sequences are present, roughly 18% being singletons, with the ten largest covering 20% to 25%. The sequenced sample was PBMCs or a T cell subset sorted from them (not recorded which). Source of these receptors: a man between 18 and 29 years old who had mild COVID-19 (a few samples of this study predate the infection). Cell type and time point are not known.

The chain's CDR3 is CSVRLAETQYF. DNA for the CDR3: TGCAGTGTCAGACTAGCAGAGACCCAGTACTTC. The chain uses TRBV20-1 and TRBJ2-5; 7 bases fit TRBD2. Germline-derived CDR1 and CDR2 are DFQATT and SNEGSKA (reference sequence). V shed 7 bases, J shed 4 bases, and the junction held 3 bases outside the gene matches. CDR3 length equals 11 residues.

This clonotype turned up a few times. The gene calls are TRBV7-2 and TRBJ2-1; D possibly corresponds to TRBD2 (5 bases). The ends were cut back, 3 bases at V and 12 bases at J, with 9 bases in the middle. This CDR3 contains 11 residues. Germline lookup yields CDR1 SGHTA and CDR2 FQGNSA. CDR3 amino acids: CASSFGVVQFF. CDR3 sequence (DNA): TGTGCCAGCAGCTTCGGGGTTGTGCAGTTCTTC.

This rearrangement joins TRBV7-2 to TRBJ1-1, with D hard to call. The V end lost 3 bases, the J end lost 5 bases, and 10 bases lay between the germline ends. The CDR3 covers 13 residues. The germline V gene encodes CDR1 SGHTA and CDR2 FQGNSA. The CDR3 sequence is CASSFPEITEAFF. CDR3 nucleotide sequence: TGTGCCAGCAGCTTCCCGGAGATAACTGAAGCTTTCTTT.

This clonotype was detected a few times. V is TRBV5-1 and J is TRBJ1-6; tentative D call: TRBD1 (6 bases). The germline gives CDR1 SGHRS, CDR2 YFSETQ. The CDR3 sequence is 15 residues long. V was pared by 4 bases and J by 4 bases, with 12 bases between. The CDR3 DNA reads as TGCGCCAGCAGCATATGGACAGATTATAATTCACCCCTCCACTTT. Protein: CASSIWTDYNSPLHF. Combining the CDR3 with reference TRBV5-1 and TRBJ1-6 gives the whole variable domain KAGVTQTPRYLIKTRGQQVTLSCSPISGHRSVSWYQQTPGQGLQFLFEYFSETQRNKGNFPGRFSGRQFSNSRSEMNVSTLELGDSALYLCASSIWTDYNSPLHFGNGTRLTVT.

The gene calls are TRBV2 and TRBJ2-4; D may be TRBD1 (6 bases). Germline V gene lookup returns CDR1 SNHLY and CDR2 FYNNEI. The CDR3 sequence is 15 residues long. Trimming removed 3 bases at V and 10 bases at J, with 19 bases between. CDR3 DNA sequence: TGTGCCAGCAGTGACGCCTTGGGGGCCTCCGTTATTCAGTACTTC. The encoded protein is CASSDALGASVIQYF. Looking up the rest from reference TRBV2 and TRBJ2-4 gives the full variable domain: EPEVTQTPSHQVTQMGQEVILRCVPISNHLYFYWYRQILGQKVEFLVSFYNNEISEKSEIFDDQFSVERPDGSNFTLKIRSTKLEDSAMYFCASSDALGASVIQYFGAGTRLSVL.

This clonotype was counted only a few times. V is TRBV4-2 and J is TRBJ1-1; no clear D gene. Germline assignment: CDR1 LGHNA and CDR2 YNFKEQ. The CDR3 has 14 amino acids. Trimming took off 0 bases at V and 5 bases at J, with 10 bases between the two ends. CDR3 DNA: TGTGCCAGCAGCCAAGACAGGAGGAAGACTGAAGCTTTCTTT. This gives the protein CASSQDRRKTEAFF.

This clonotype was counted a single time. V gene TRBV29-1 combines with J gene TRBJ2-5; D not resolved. The V end was cut by 3 bases, the J end by 4 bases, with 15 bases between. The CDR3 extends over 14 amino acids. Germline V lookup: CDR1 SQVTM, CDR2 ANQGSEA. The CDR3 DNA is TGCAGCGTTGATATGGTTCATGGTATAGAGACCCAGTACTTC. Its translation: CSVDMVHGIETQYF. The complete variable domain, with remaining parts taken from reference TRBV29-1 and TRBJ2-5, reads SAVISQKPSRDICQRGTSLTIQCQVDSQVTMMFWYRQQPGQSLTLIATANQGSEATYESGFVIDKFPISRPNLTFSTLTVSNMSPEDSSIYLCSVDMVHGIETQYFGPGTRLLVL.

This chain connects TRBV5-6 to TRBJ2-3; no reliable D call. Trimming took 5 bases from V and 6 from J, leaving 13 bases between them. The germline V gene has CDR1 SGHDT and CDR2 YYEEEE. This CDR3 has 13 amino acids. The CDR3: CASSYLTMDTQYF. CDR3 sequence (DNA): TGTGCCAGCAGTTACCTCACCATGGATACGCAGTATTTT. Looking up the rest from reference TRBV5-6 and TRBJ2-3 gives the full variable domain: DAGVTQSPTHLIKTRGQQVTLRCSPKSGHDTVSWYQQALGQGPQFIFQYYEEEERQRGNFPDRFSGHQFPNYSSELNVNALLLGDSALYLCASSYLTMDTQYFGPGTRLTVL.

This sequence joins TRBV12-3 or TRBV12-4 and TRBJ2-3, with D tentatively TRBD2 (6 bases). This CDR3 is built from 15 residues. V lost 5 bases, J lost 2 bases, and 14 bases lay in between. CDR3 nucleotide sequence: TGTGCCAGCAGTGGATCCCCGGGACTCACAGATACGCAGTATTTT. Its protein product is CASSGSPGLTDTQYF.

This clonotype was counted between two and nine times. The rearrangement joins TRBV7-2 to TRBJ2-7; the match to TRBD2 covers 7 bases. CDR3 size: 14 residues. The J segment lost 4 bases and the V segment lost 6 bases, leaving 9 bases of the junction unmatched. Germline values: CDR1 SGHTA, CDR2 FQGNSA. The CDR3: CASSLITGGYEQYV. CDR3 DNA sequence: TGTGCCAGCAGTCTTATCACGGGGGGTTACGAGCAGTACGTC.

V usage is TRBV3-2 and J usage is TRBJ1-2; the D call of TRBD1 is as the table states it, not checked on the DNA. TRBV3-2 is an annotated pseudogene. The CDR3 has 14 amino acids. The CDR3 DNA sequence: TGTGCCAGCACCTGGACAGGAGCCCACTATGGCTACACCTTC. This gives the protein CASTWTGAHYGYTF.

This chain uses TRBV4-1 with TRBJ2-2; the match to TRBD2 covers 7 bases. This CDR3 is built from 16 residues. The germline CDR1 and CDR2 sequences are MGHRA and YSYEKL. V gave up 4 bases and J gave up 0 bases; unmatched junction bases: 5. The CDR3 DNA is TGCGCCAGCAGCCTCCTAACTAGCGCGAACACCGGGGAGCTGTTTTTT. It specifies CASSLLTSANTGELFF.

The rearrangement joins TRBV7-9 to TRBJ1-1, with 7 positions matching TRBD1. Unmatched junction bases numbered 2, after V lost 1 base and J lost 0 bases. The V gene's germline CDR1 is SEHNR and CDR2 FQNEAQ (reference sequence). This CDR3 is 15 amino acids long. This CDR3 reads CASSLVDRMNTEAFF. As DNA, the CDR3 is TGTGCCAGCAGCTTAGTGGACAGGATGAACACTGAAGCTTTCTTT.

This clonotype appeared a few times. The chain uses TRBV7-9 and TRBJ2-2, with D perhaps being TRBD1 or TRBD2 (5 bases each). V lost 4 bases to trimming and J lost 15 bases, with 21 bases between them. The CDR3 is 14 residues long. The germline V gene encodes CDR1 SEHNR and CDR2 FQNEAQ (reference sequence). The CDR3 DNA sequence: TGTGCCAGCAGCTCCTATGCCGGGACCTCTAGGGTGTTTTTT. Translated: CASSSYAGTSRVFF. Supplemented by reference TRBV7-9 and TRBJ2-2, the full variable domain reads DTGVSQNPRHKITKRGQNVTFRCDPISEHNRLYWYRQTLGQGPEFLTYFQNEAQLEKSRLLSDRFSAERPKGSFSTLEIQRTEQGDSAMYLCASSSYAGTSRVFFGEGSRLTVL.

This clonotype appeared a single time. Its ends do not fully match the called genes, so a read error is possible. The chain couples TRBV4-3 to TRBJ2-1; D not certain. The CDR3 has 16 residues. Germline V lookup: CDR1 LGHNA, CDR2 YSLEER. The CDR3 bases are TGCGCCAGCAGACAAGAAGGTCCTTACTCCTACAATGAGCAGTTCTTC. Translation: CASRQEGPYSYNEQFF.

The chain combines TRBV7-2 with TRBJ2-5; 7 nucleotides agree with TRBD2. Germline V lookup: CDR1 SGHTA, CDR2 FQGNSA. V was pared by 1 base and J by 6 bases, with 5 bases of the junction left unmatched. The CDR3 runs 14 residues. The CDR3 sequence: CASSLESGRKTQYF. DNA for the CDR3: TGTGCCAGCAGCTTAGAATCCGGGAGGAAGACCCAGTACTTC.

Ten or more counts support this clonotype. This rearrangement joins TRBV5-1 to TRBJ1-2, with 7 bases identical to TRBD1. The J segment lost 3 bases and the V segment lost 0 bases, leaving 2 bases of the junction unmatched. The length of the CDR3 is 14 residues. Looked up from germline, CDR1 is SGHRS and CDR2 is YFSETQ. The CDR3 nucleotides are TGCGCCAGCAGCTTGGGAACAGGGGACTATGGCTACACCTTC. It yields the protein CASSLGTGDYGYTF. The complete variable domain, with remaining parts taken from reference TRBV5-1 and TRBJ1-2, reads KAGVTQTPRYLIKTRGQQVTLSCSPISGHRSVSWYQQTPGQGLQFLFEYFSETQRNKGNFPGRFSGRQFSNSRSEMNVSTLELGDSALYLCASSLGTGDYGYTFGSGTRLTVV.

The chain is built from TRBV7-9 and TRBJ2-1, with D possibly matching TRBD1 (6 bases). This CDR3 spans 12 amino acids. Germline V lookup: CDR1 SEHNR, CDR2 FQNEAQ (reference sequence). Deletions cut 5 bases from V and 6 bases from J, with 8 bases between. CDR3: CASSGGVNEQFF. In nucleotides, the CDR3 is TGTGCCAGCAGCGGGGGCGTCAATGAGCAGTTCTTC.

The chain joins TRBV7-6 to TRBJ1-1, with a weak D call TRBD1 (6 bases). The CDR3 is 13 residues long. CDR1 and CDR2 (germline): SGHVS, FNYEAQ. V lost 11 bases and J lost 0, with 13 bases in between. CDR3 nucleotides: TGTGCCGGGGGGCCCGGCCTGAACACTGAAGCTTTCTTT. Translation gives CAGGPGLNTEAFF.

There are a few counts of this clonotype. The chain joins TRBV4-2 to TRBJ1-2; no firm D call. V lost 0 bases to trimming and J lost 4 bases, with 15 bases between them. The CDR3 loop spans 16 amino acids. CDR1 is LGHNA, CDR2 YNFKEQ, per germline. For the CDR3, the DNA is TGTGCCAGCAGCCAAGATGCCCGGGAAATTAGCTATGGCTACACCTTC. Its protein is CASSQDAREISYGYTF.

This clonotype has a handful of counts. The chain uses TRBV13 and TRBJ2-7; tentative D call: TRBD1 (5 bases). Germline values: CDR1 PRHDT, CDR2 FYEKMQ (reference sequence). Trimming took off 5 bases at V and 5 bases at J, with 13 bases between the two ends. The CDR3 runs to 13 residues. The CDR3 bases are TGTGCCAGCAGCCTTTACAGGTTTCACGAGCAGTACGTC. This translates into CASSLYRFHEQYV.

This chain links TRBV7-6 with TRBJ2-3; possible D gene TRBD2, 7 bases. In germline, CDR1 is SGHVS, CDR2 FNYEAQ. V lost 4 bases to trimming and J lost 0 bases, with 17 bases between them. The CDR3 runs to 17 residues. CDR3 DNA: TGTGCCAGCAGCTCGGCGGGGGCCACCAGTAGCACAGATACGCAGTATTTT. This sequence encodes CASSSAGATSSTDTQYF.

This clonotype has only a few counts. This CDR3 is CASSLAGGGPTEAFF. The CDR3 bases are TGTGCCAGCAGCTTAGCCGGGGGCGGACCCACTGAAGCTTTCTTT. The chain is built from TRBV7-3 and TRBJ1-1; TRBD1 is a possible D gene (6 bases). Per the germline V gene, CDR1 is SGHTA and CDR2 is FQGTGA. The CDR3 has 15 residues. Trimming removed 2 bases at V and 4 bases at J, with 14 bases between.

This chain connects TRBV5-1 to TRBJ2-3; 7 nucleotides line up with TRBD2. J was trimmed by 7 bases and V by 7 bases; bases with no gene match: 9. Germline CDR1 is SGHRS and CDR2 is YFSETQ. The CDR3 spans 13 residues. The DNA for the CDR3 is TGCGCCAGCCGAACCGGGGAGGGGAATACGCAGTATTTT. Translated, it gives CASRTGEGNTQYF.